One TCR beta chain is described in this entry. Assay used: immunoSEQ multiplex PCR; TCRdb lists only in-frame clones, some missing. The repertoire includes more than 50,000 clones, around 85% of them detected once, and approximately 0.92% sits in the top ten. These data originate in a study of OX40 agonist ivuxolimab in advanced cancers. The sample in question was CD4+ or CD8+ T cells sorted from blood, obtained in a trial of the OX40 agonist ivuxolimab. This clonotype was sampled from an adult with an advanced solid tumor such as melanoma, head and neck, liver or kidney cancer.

This chain's CDR3 is CASSELETVNTGELFF. The DNA for the CDR3 is TGTGCCAGCAGTGAGTTGGAGACAGTAAACACCGGGGAGCTGTTTTTT. The chain uses TRBV6-4 and TRBJ2-2, with TRBD1 as a possible D gene (5 bases). V lost 3 bases and J lost 2, with 13 bases in between. The CDR3 runs 16 residues. The germline CDR1 and CDR2 sequences are MRHNA and SNTAGT.